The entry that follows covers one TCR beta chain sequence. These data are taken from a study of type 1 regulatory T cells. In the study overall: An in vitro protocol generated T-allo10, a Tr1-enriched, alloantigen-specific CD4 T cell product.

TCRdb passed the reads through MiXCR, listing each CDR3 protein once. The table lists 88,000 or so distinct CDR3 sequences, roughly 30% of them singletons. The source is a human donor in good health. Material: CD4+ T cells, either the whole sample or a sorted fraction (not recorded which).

The DNA of the CDR3 is TGTGCCAGCAGCCCCCGTCCCTCTTCCTACGAGCAGTACTTC. It yields the protein CASSPRPSSYEQYF. This chain joins TRBV6-1 and TRBJ2-7; no reliable D call. Germline lookup yields CDR1 MNHNS and CDR2 SASEGT. V gave up 6 bases and J gave up 1 base, with 13 bases separating them. The CDR3 spans 14 residues.